The text below deals with one T cell receptor (beta chain). The target antigen is unknown. TCRdb reprocessed the RACE reads via MiXCR and lists one record per CDR3 protein. Among just over 350,000 distinct CDR3 sequences, about 6% were seen once, and the ten largest hold about 6%. The time point denotes: patch test 2, 6 weeks after DPC sensitization. Sample treatment: therapeutic diphenylcyclopropenone sensitization with weekly scalp DPC. Extraction yielded total RNA from whole blood (unfractionated). Germline CDR1 and CDR2: SGHVS and FNYEAQ. V dropped 1 base and J dropped 2; count of bases not matched to a gene: 1. CDR3 size: 14 residues. These data belong to a study of human T cells and chemical hapten exposure. Study results and caveats: Compared to controls, expanded TCRs made significantly more large clusters of similar CDR3s.

The sequence was obtained from a young woman with alopecia areata. Some clones in this sample may be carry-over from other donors' samples. The V and J genes are TRBV7-6 and TRBJ1-2, with 7 bases lining up with TRBD1. Material: whole blood, obtained in connection with sensitization to the hapten diphenylcyclopropenone (DPC). In DNA form, the CDR3 reads TGTGCCAGCAGCTTAGAGACAGGGAACTATGGCTACACCTTC. The encoded protein is CASSLETGNYGYTF.